Listed below are T cell receptor beta chains from one sample, sequenced in a study of blood T cell repertoires in COVID-19. Only in-frame clones appear in the TCRdb table, and some are missing; sequencing was by immunoSEQ multiplex PCR. Of approximately 170,000 clones in the sample, about 86% are singletons; the top ten hold 8% to 10%. The sample consisted of peripheral blood. The receptors derive from a man in his fifties with active or convalescent COVID-19. Each CDR3 is given with its conserved first and last residue. A D gene is named only where the DNA matches it firmly. Rows give clone size only sometimes, using once, few, many, or a class for an expanded clone.

CDR3aa: CASSYKDSSYEQYF; CDR3nt: TGTGCCAGCAGTTACAAGGACAGCTCCTACGAGCAGTACTTC; abundance: NA; v_gene: TRBV6-5; d_gene: NA; j_gene: TRBJ2-7
CDR3aa: CASSQLGQQYGYTF; CDR3nt: TGCGCCAGCAGCCAGTTGGGACAGCAATATGGCTACACCTTC; abundance: NA; v_gene: TRBV4-3; d_gene: TRBD1; j_gene: TRBJ1-2
CDR3aa: CASSPRQGNVKNIQYF; CDR3nt: TGTGCCAGCAGTCCCCGACAGGGAAACGTCAAAAACATTCAGTACTTC; abundance: few; v_gene: TRBV27; d_gene: TRBD1; j_gene: TRBJ2-4
CDR3aa: CASSTGTGGPQETQYF; CDR3nt: TGTGCCAGCAGTACCGGGACAGGGGGCCCTCAAGAGACCCAGTACTTC; abundance: NA; v_gene: TRBV11-2; d_gene: TRBD1; j_gene: TRBJ2-5
CDR3aa: CASSQITGLAGPYEQYF; CDR3nt: TGCGCCAGCAGCCAAATTACTGGACTAGCGGGGCCCTACGAGCAGTACTTC; abundance: NA; v_gene: TRBV4-3; d_gene: TRBD2; j_gene: TRBJ2-7
CDR3aa: CASSRTGVTEAFF; CDR3nt: TGCGCCAGCAGCAGGACAGGGGTCACTGAAGCTTTCTTT; abundance: NA; v_gene: TRBV5-1; d_gene: TRBD1; j_gene: TRBJ1-1
CDR3aa: CSVGNRVETQYF; CDR3nt: TGCAGCGTTGGAAACAGGGTGGAGACCCAGTACTTC; abundance: NA; v_gene: TRBV29-1; d_gene: NA; j_gene: TRBJ2-5
CDR3aa: CATSRQGTDTQYF; CDR3nt: TGTGCCACCAGCAGGCAGGGGACAGATACGCAGTATTTT; abundance: NA; v_gene: TRBV15; d_gene: NA; j_gene: TRBJ2-3
CDR3aa: CASSQLDEQFF; CDR3nt: TGTGCCAGCAGCCAGCTAGATGAGCAGTTCTTC; abundance: NA; v_gene: TRBV7-8; d_gene: NA; j_gene: TRBJ2-1
CDR3aa: CASTLSGRGDTQYF; CDR3nt: TGTGCCAGCACCCTTAGCGGGAGGGGCGATACGCAGTATTTT; abundance: NA; v_gene: TRBV28; d_gene: TRBD2; j_gene: TRBJ2-3
CDR3aa: CASSPRQGHTGELFF; CDR3nt: TGTGCCAGCTCACCACGACAGGGTCACACCGGGGAGCTGTTTTTT; abundance: NA; v_gene: TRBV18; d_gene: TRBD1; j_gene: TRBJ2-2
CDR3aa: CASSIGQGYTF; CDR3nt: TGTGCCAGTAGTATAGGGCAGGGCTACACCTTC; abundance: NA; v_gene: TRBV19; d_gene: NA; j_gene: TRBJ1-2
CDR3aa: CASSLLGGSSYNEQFF; CDR3nt: TGTGCCAGCAGCTTATTGGGGGGTAGCTCCTACAATGAGCAGTTCTTC; abundance: few; v_gene: TRBV7-6; d_gene: NA; j_gene: TRBJ2-1
CDR3aa: CASSSWGDGYTF; CDR3nt: TGTGCCAGTAGTTCCTGGGGAGACGGCTACACCTTC; abundance: few; v_gene: TRBV19; d_gene: NA; j_gene: TRBJ1-2
CDR3aa: CASSQDVEGAGGNTIYF; CDR3nt: TGCGCCAGCAGCCAAGATGTGGAGGGGGCGGGTGGAAACACCATATATTTT; abundance: NA; v_gene: TRBV4-1; d_gene: TRBD1; j_gene: TRBJ1-3
CDR3aa: CASSLNRDTQYF; CDR3nt: TGCGCCAGCAGCCTAAATAGAGATACGCAGTATTTT; abundance: NA; v_gene: TRBV5-1; d_gene: NA; j_gene: TRBJ2-3
CDR3aa: CASSIVAGAGEKLFF; CDR3nt: TGTGCCAGTAGTATAGTCGCAGGGGCAGGTGAAAAACTGTTTTTT; abundance: NA; v_gene: TRBV19; d_gene: NA; j_gene: TRBJ1-4
CDR3aa: CAISESGAYEQYF; CDR3nt: TGTGCCATCAGTGAGTCCGGAGCCTACGAGCAGTACTTC; abundance: few; v_gene: TRBV10-3; d_gene: NA; j_gene: TRBJ2-7
CDR3aa: CASSIAGGPYEQYF; CDR3nt: TGTGCCAGTAGTATAGCGGGAGGGCCTTACGAGCAGTACTTC; abundance: NA; v_gene: TRBV19; d_gene: TRBD2; j_gene: TRBJ2-7
CDR3aa: CASSDTAGLGYEQYF; CDR3nt: TGCGCCAGCAGCGACACAGCGGGACTAGGCTACGAGCAGTACTTC; abundance: NA; v_gene: TRBV4-1; d_gene: TRBD2; j_gene: TRBJ2-7
CDR3aa: CASSYGGNNQPQHF; CDR3nt: TGTGCCAGCAGTTACGGCGGAAATAATCAGCCCCAGCATTTT; abundance: NA; v_gene: TRBV6-2/TRBV6-3; d_gene: NA; j_gene: TRBJ1-5
CDR3aa: CATSDPGTDSNQPQHF; CDR3nt: TGTGCCACCAGTGACCCTGGGACAGATAGCAATCAGCCCCAGCATTTT; abundance: once; v_gene: TRBV24-1; d_gene: TRBD1; j_gene: TRBJ1-5
CDR3aa: CASSQVEAGGPRFF; CDR3nt: TGCGCCAGCAGCCAAGTCGAAGCGGGGGGGCCTCGGTTCTTC; abundance: NA; v_gene: TRBV4-3; d_gene: TRBD2; j_gene: TRBJ2-1
CDR3aa: CASSLTGATNYGYTF; CDR3nt: TGTGCCAGCAGCTTGACAGGGGCGACTAACTATGGCTACACCTTC; abundance: NA; v_gene: TRBV11-2; d_gene: TRBD1; j_gene: TRBJ1-2
CDR3aa: CASTPVTDTQYF; CDR3nt: TGTGCCAGCACGCCGGTAACAGATACGCAGTATTTT; abundance: once; v_gene: TRBV2; d_gene: NA; j_gene: TRBJ2-3
CDR3aa: CASSSVLGGANYGYTF; CDR3nt: TGTGCCAGCAGTTCCGTGTTAGGGGGAGCTAACTATGGCTACACCTTC; abundance: NA; v_gene: TRBV28; d_gene: NA; j_gene: TRBJ1-2
CDR3aa: CAWRLQGGNTIYF; CDR3nt: TGTGCCTGGAGGCTCCAGGGTGGAAACACCATATATTTT; abundance: NA; v_gene: TRBV30; d_gene: NA; j_gene: TRBJ1-3
CDR3aa: CASSLFSGTGSYGYTF; CDR3nt: TGTGCCAGCAGCTTATTTAGCGGGACAGGGTCCTATGGCTACACCTTC; abundance: NA; v_gene: TRBV11-2; d_gene: TRBD1; j_gene: TRBJ1-2
CDR3aa: CASRDRVSTEAFF; CDR3nt: TGTGCCTCCAGGGACAGGGTTAGCACTGAAGCTTTCTTT; abundance: NA; v_gene: TRBV19; d_gene: TRBD1; j_gene: TRBJ1-1
CDR3aa: CASSPGTRSHEQYF; CDR3nt: TGTGCCAGCAGCCCTGGGACTCGAAGCCACGAGCAGTACTTC; abundance: NA; v_gene: TRBV11-3; d_gene: NA; j_gene: TRBJ2-7
CDR3aa: CASSNRDTDTQYF; CDR3nt: TGCGCCAGCAGCAACAGGGACACAGATACGCAGTATTTT; abundance: once; v_gene: TRBV4-1; d_gene: NA; j_gene: TRBJ2-3
CDR3aa: CASSSRQGSNYGYTF; CDR3nt: TGTGCCAGCAGCTCCCGACAGGGTTCTAACTATGGCTACACCTTC; abundance: NA; v_gene: TRBV7-9; d_gene: TRBD1; j_gene: TRBJ1-2
CDR3aa: CATSDRDTEAFF; CDR3nt: TGTGCCACCAGTGACAGGGACACTGAAGCTTTCTTT; abundance: NA; v_gene: TRBV24-1; d_gene: NA; j_gene: TRBJ1-1
CDR3aa: CVRSLVGLAGRNTGELFF; CDR3nt: TGTGTCAGAAGCTTAGTGGGACTAGCGGGACGGAACACCGGGGAGCTGTTTTTT; abundance: once; v_gene: TRBV7-5; d_gene: NA; j_gene: TRBJ2-2
CDR3aa: CATSDPSIDRHLYNEQFF; CDR3nt: TGTGCCACCAGTGATCCCTCAATTGACAGACACTTATACAATGAGCAGTTCTTC; abundance: NA; v_gene: TRBV24-1; d_gene: NA; j_gene: TRBJ2-1
CDR3aa: CAWTRQGLTYEQYF; CDR3nt: TGTGCCTGGACAAGACAGGGGTTGACCTACGAGCAGTACTTC; abundance: NA; v_gene: TRBV30; d_gene: TRBD1; j_gene: TRBJ2-7
CDR3aa: CASSIGGTVDEQYF; CDR3nt: TGTGCCAGTAGTATAGGAGGGACAGTCGACGAGCAGTACTTC; abundance: NA; v_gene: TRBV19; d_gene: TRBD1; j_gene: TRBJ2-7
CDR3aa: CASSLMGGSDTQYF; CDR3nt: TGTGCCAGCAGCTTAATGGGGGGTTCAGATACGCAGTATTTT; abundance: NA; v_gene: TRBV7-3; d_gene: NA; j_gene: TRBJ2-3
CDR3aa: CASSKLPNTEAFF; CDR3nt: TGCGCCAGCAGTAAACTCCCGAACACTGAAGCTTTCTTT; abundance: NA; v_gene: TRBV5-1; d_gene: NA; j_gene: TRBJ1-1
CDR3aa: CASSFPGLETQYF; CDR3nt: TGTGCCAGCAGCTTCCCAGGGTTGGAGACCCAGTACTTC; abundance: NA; v_gene: TRBV7-2; d_gene: NA; j_gene: TRBJ2-5
CDR3aa: CASSLLGQIINEQFF; CDR3nt: TGTGCCAGCAGCTTGTTGGGACAGATAATTAATGAGCAGTTCTTC; abundance: NA; v_gene: TRBV5-5; d_gene: TRBD1; j_gene: TRBJ2-1
CDR3aa: CASSLGGSRKGGELFF; CDR3nt: TGTGCCAGCAGCTTGGGTGGGAGCCGGAAGGGCGGGGAGCTGTTTTTT; abundance: few; v_gene: TRBV5-4; d_gene: NA; j_gene: TRBJ2-2
CDR3aa: CASSFRENTEAFF; CDR3nt: TGTGCCAGCAGTTTCAGGGAGAACACTGAAGCTTTCTTT; abundance: NA; v_gene: TRBV12-3/TRBV12-4; d_gene: NA; j_gene: TRBJ1-1
CDR3aa: CASSPGTDNQPQHF; CDR3nt: TGTGCCAGCTCACCCGGGACAGACAATCAGCCCCAGCATTTT; abundance: NA; v_gene: TRBV18; d_gene: TRBD1; j_gene: TRBJ1-5
CDR3aa: CASSQEPSNNEQFF; CDR3nt: TGCGCCAGCAGCCAAGAACCCAGTAACAATGAGCAGTTCTTC; abundance: NA; v_gene: TRBV4-3; d_gene: NA; j_gene: TRBJ2-1
CDR3aa: CASRGTGGDYGYTF; CDR3nt: TGTGCCAGTAGAGGGACAGGGGGCGACTATGGCTACACCTTC; abundance: NA; v_gene: TRBV19; d_gene: TRBD1; j_gene: TRBJ1-2
CDR3aa: CASSPEALRPEQYF; CDR3nt: TGTGCCAGCAGCCCCGAGGCACTGCGGCCCGAGCAGTACTTC; abundance: NA; v_gene: TRBV4-2; d_gene: NA; j_gene: TRBJ2-7
CDR3aa: CASSPRTLYEQYF; CDR3nt: TGTGCCAGCAGTCCCCGGACATTATACGAGCAGTACTTC; abundance: NA; v_gene: TRBV2; d_gene: NA; j_gene: TRBJ2-7
CDR3aa: CASSQGAANTQYF; CDR3nt: TGTGCCAGCAGCCAAGGCGCGGCCAATACGCAGTATTTT; abundance: NA; v_gene: TRBV3-1/TRBV3-2; d_gene: NA; j_gene: TRBJ2-3
CDR3aa: CASSELAETQYF; CDR3nt: TGTGCCAGCAGTGAATTGGCAGAGACCCAGTACTTC; abundance: NA; v_gene: TRBV25-1; d_gene: NA; j_gene: TRBJ2-5
CDR3aa: CASSFRYTEAFF; CDR3nt: TGTGCCAGCAGTTTCCGTTACACTGAAGCTTTCTTT; abundance: NA; v_gene: TRBV6-2/TRBV6-3; d_gene: NA; j_gene: TRBJ1-1
CDR3aa: CASSSPLATGELFF; CDR3nt: TGTGCCAGCAGTTCGCCTTTGGCCACCGGGGAGCTGTTTTTT; abundance: NA; v_gene: TRBV6-5; d_gene: NA; j_gene: TRBJ2-2
CDR3aa: CASSLDRGETQYF; CDR3nt: TGTGCCAGCAGCTTAGACAGGGGCGAGACCCAGTACTTC; abundance: NA; v_gene: TRBV7-2; d_gene: TRBD1; j_gene: TRBJ2-5
CDR3aa: CASSFLYQPQHF; CDR3nt: TGTGCCAGCAGTTTCCTTTATCAGCCCCAGCATTTT; abundance: NA; v_gene: TRBV27; d_gene: NA; j_gene: TRBJ1-5
CDR3aa: CASSLVALAGEQFF; CDR3nt: TGTGCCAGCAGCTTAGTGGCGCTAGCGGGGGAGCAGTTCTTC; abundance: NA; v_gene: TRBV7-2; d_gene: TRBD2; j_gene: TRBJ2-1
CDR3aa: CASSRLAATDTQYF; CDR3nt: TGTGCCAGCAGCCGCCTAGCGGCCACAGATACGCAGTATTTT; abundance: NA; v_gene: TRBV14; d_gene: TRBD2; j_gene: TRBJ2-3
CDR3aa: CASSPPTNQETQYF; CDR3nt: TGTGCCAGCTCACCACCGACAAATCAAGAGACCCAGTACTTC; abundance: NA; v_gene: TRBV18; d_gene: NA; j_gene: TRBJ2-5
CDR3aa: CASSPIADRGYEQYF; CDR3nt: TGTGCCAGCAGCCCGATTGCCGACAGGGGCTACGAGCAGTACTTC; abundance: NA; v_gene: TRBV7-9; d_gene: TRBD1; j_gene: TRBJ2-7
CDR3aa: CASSKTGVQETQYF; CDR3nt: TGTGCCAGCAGCAAGACAGGCGTTCAAGAGACCCAGTACTTC; abundance: NA; v_gene: TRBV7-9; d_gene: NA; j_gene: TRBJ2-5